Listed here are 14 T cell receptor beta chains from one sample, sequenced in a study of kidney transplant recipient with SARS-CoV-2 infection. TCRdb reprocessed the reads with MiXCR, giving one entry per CDR3 protein. Of approximately 240,000 distinct CDR3 sequences in the sample, roughly 26% were seen once. The input for sequencing was a blood sample, taken at baseline and on day 111 from a kidney transplant recipient. These receptors all come from a male patient between 25 and 40 years old who had COVID-19 and was a kidney transplant recipient. Some T cells may be provided by the graft donor.

At least ten counts were recorded for this clonotype. The chain combines TRBV18 with TRBJ2-3, with no clear D. Trimming stripped 5 bases from V and 0 bases from J, with 12 bases between. This CDR3 spans 15 amino acids. CDR1 is KGHSH and CDR2 is LQKENI in the germline V gene. DNA of the CDR3: TGTGCCAGCTCAGGTTGGGAAACTAGCACAGATACGCAGTATTTT. As protein: CASSGWETSTDTQYF.

This clonotype was detected a few times. The rearrangement links TRBV7-9 to TRBJ1-2, with 8 bases aligning to TRBD1. Per the germline V gene, CDR1 is SEHNR and CDR2 is FQNEAQ (reference sequence). The CDR3 is 15 residues long. J was trimmed by 4 bases and V by 5 bases; bases with no gene match: 9. This chain's CDR3 is CASSASRGRGYGYTF. The CDR3 nucleotides are TGTGCCAGCAGCGCCTCCAGGGGGCGCGGCTATGGCTACACCTTC.

Concerning this clonotype: This may be a read error: a much more frequent sequence differs by one nucleotide. V and J are TRBV5-1 and TRBJ1-4; possible D gene TRBD1, 5 bases. CDR1 and CDR2 (germline): SGHRS, YFSETQ. The CDR3 length is 15 residues. The V end was cut by 0 bases, the J end by 10 bases, with 16 bases between. The CDR3 reads CASSLDIQVGGKLFF. CDR3 nucleotides: TGCGCCAGCAGCTTGGATATCCAGGTGGGGGGAAAACTGTTTTTT.

The genes are TRBV3-1 and TRBJ2-5; D remains ambiguous. The CDR3 extends over 17 amino acids. Trimming took off 5 bases at V and 5 bases at J, with 24 bases between the two ends. In germline, CDR1 is LGHDT, CDR2 YNNKEL (reference sequence). The CDR3 DNA reads TGTGCCAGCAGCGAGCTCAATCCCATTTCTTTCTCTGAGACCCAGTACTTC. This translates into CASSELNPISFSETQYF.

This clonotype appeared many times. The chain links TRBV5-1 to TRBJ1-2; D remains ambiguous. Trimming pared 7 bases from V and 4 bases from J, leaving 23 bases between. The CDR3 totals 16 residues. Per germline, CDR1 SGHRS and CDR2 YFSETQ. CDR3 sequence reads: CASYESSVRKTYGYTF. The DNA for the CDR3 is TGCGCCAGCTATGAGTCATCGGTTCGAAAGACCTATGGCTACACCTTC.

Note on this clonotype: Given a much more abundant clone one base away, this may be a read error. This CDR3 is CATGRDKGLNTGELFF. The CDR3 coding sequence is TGTGCCACCGGCAGAGATAAGGGGCTGAACACCGGGGAGCTGTTTTTT. This chain uses TRBV15 with TRBJ2-2; the D gene is possibly TRBD1 (5 bases). The CDR3 runs 16 residues. Germline V lookup: CDR1 LNHNV, CDR2 YYDKDF (reference sequence). The entire variable domain, with the rest obtained from reference TRBV15 and TRBJ2-2, is as follows: DAMVIQNPRYQVTQFGKPVTLSCSQTLNHNVMYWYQQKSSQAPKLLFHYYDKDFNNEADTPDNFQSRRPNTSFCFLDIRSPGLGDTAMYLCATGRDKGLNTGELFFGEGSRLTVL.

This clonotype was observed once. One base away lies a much larger clone, so this may be a sequencing read error. CDR3 DNA sequence: TGTGCCAGCAGTTCCCGTCTGCGGGGGGTGAACACTGAAGCTTTCTTT. This encodes CASSSRLRGVNTEAFF. The chain uses TRBV27 and TRBJ1-1; possibly TRBD1 for D (5 bases). The CDR3 consists of 16 residues. Germline CDR1 and CDR2: MNHEY and SMNVEV (reference sequence). V lost 4 bases and J 0 bases, leaving 15 bases between the germline ends.

This clonotype was seen ten or more times. V and J are TRBV9 and TRBJ1-2; D is unresolved. This CDR3 spans 16 amino acids. V gave up 7 bases and J gave up 4 bases, with 23 bases separating them. The germline CDR1 and CDR2 sequences are SGDLS and YYNGEE. The CDR3 reads CASGGRYSRKTYGYTF. CDR3 bases: TGTGCCAGCGGAGGTAGGTACTCAAGAAAGACCTATGGCTACACCTTC. Based on the CDR3 plus reference TRBV9 and TRBJ1-2, the full variable domain is DSGVTQTPKHLITATGQRVTLRCSPRSGDLSVYWYQQSLDQGLQFLIQYYNGEERAKGNILERFSAQQFPDLHSELNLSSLELGDSALYFCASGGRYSRKTYGYTFGSGTRLTVV.

This clonotype was detected ten times or more. The genes are TRBV28 and TRBJ2-7, with D possibly TRBD2 on 6 matching bases. This CDR3 has 12 residues. CDR1 and CDR2 (germline): MDHEN, SYDVKM. The V and J ends lost 8 bases and 6 bases respectively, with 14 bases between them. CDR3 residues: CASGFEEGEQYF. In DNA form, the CDR3 reads TGTGCCAGCGGATTCGAGGAGGGCGAGCAGTACTTC.

Ten or more counts support this clonotype. The chain couples TRBV19 to TRBJ2-7, with 9 nucleotides matching TRBD1. Unmatched junction bases numbered 8, after V lost 9 bases and J lost 2 bases. Germline lookup yields CDR1 LNHDA and CDR2 SQIVND (reference sequence). The CDR3 is made up of 14 amino acids. CDR3 sequence: CASSLGTGTYEQYF. CDR3 DNA: TGTGCCAGCAGCTTAGGGACAGGGACCTACGAGCAGTACTTC.

Ten or more counts support this clonotype. The chain employs TRBV6-5 and TRBJ2-2; D might be TRBD2 (6 bases). V lost 0 bases and J 8 bases, leaving 10 bases between the germline ends. Germline loops: CDR1 MNHEY, CDR2 SVGAGI. The length of the CDR3 is 14 residues. CDR3 residues: CASSYSRAGGELFF. Written as DNA, the CDR3 is TGTGCCAGCAGTTACTCGCGGGCGGGAGGGGAGCTGTTTTTT.

On this clonotype itself: This sequence may be a read error, since a much larger clone differs from it by one base. The chain joins TRBV20-1 to TRBJ2-7, with 9 bases identical to TRBD2. This CDR3 is built from 15 residues. The germline V gene encodes CDR1 DFQATT and CDR2 SNEGSKA (reference sequence). V lost 1 base to trimming and J lost 6 bases; unmatched junction nucleotides: 10. CDR3 DNA sequence: TGCAGTGCTAGAGTTCGGGCACTAGCGGGTACCGAGCAGTACTTC. Translating it yields CSARVRALAGTEQYF.

About this clonotype itself: A much larger clone lies one base from this, so it may be a read error. DNA of the CDR3: TGTGCCAGCAGCTTCACAGGGGCCAGAAGCATTCAGTACTTC. It codes for CASSFTGARSIQYF. The chain links TRBV11-2 to TRBJ2-4; 7 bases are shared with TRBD1. There are 14 residues in the CDR3. Germline CDR1 is SGHAT and CDR2 is FQNNGV. The V segment lost 3 bases and the J segment 9 bases; nucleotides outside the gene matches: 8.

Remarks on this clonotype: This may stem from a read error, because a much larger clone lies one nucleotide away. This chain joins TRBV5-1 and TRBJ1-6, with TRBD1 matching 7 bases. Looked up from germline, CDR1 is SGHRS and CDR2 is YFSETQ. The CDR3 length is 16 residues. DNA of the CDR3: TGCGCCAGCGGCTTGGGAACAGGGGCAGATAATTCACCCCTCCACTTT. The encoded protein is CASGLGTGADNSPLHF.